One and the same sample provided the 29 T cell receptor beta chains below, sequenced in a study of blood T cell repertoires in COVID-19 (dated by TCRdb to the early 2020s). Libraries were built with the immunoSEQ multiplex PCR assay. Entries here come from immuneACCESS through TCRdb and include only in-frame sequences with V and J called. Some clones fail to appear in such tables; in the studies checked, an unresolved V gene covers under half of the shortfall, and the cause of the remainder is unknown. The sample yields 170,000 or so clones; 85% to 95% were counted once. 0.5% to 0.65% of the sample goes to the ten largest clones. Sequenced sample: peripheral blood. The receptors stem from a man aged 50 to 59 with acute or convalescent COVID-19.

The chain combines TRBV7-2 with TRBJ1-5; 8 bases agree with TRBD1. This CDR3 has 15 amino acids. V lost 1 base and J lost 6; bases outside the gene matches: 5. Germline CDR1 is SGHTA and CDR2 is FQGNSA. Written as DNA, the CDR3 is TGTGCCAGCAGCTTAGTGCAGGGGGCTACTCAGCCCCAGCATTTT. Translation gives CASSLVQGATQPQHF.

The chain couples TRBV7-9 to TRBJ1-4; 8 bases are shared with TRBD1. This CDR3 spans 14 amino acids. The ends lost 5 bases at V and 5 bases at J; junction bases unmatched: 4. Germline V gives CDR1 SEHNR, CDR2 FQNEAQ (reference sequence). CDR3 DNA: TGTGCCAGCAGCCCCACAGGGGGGAATGAAAAACTGTTTTTT. It translates to CASSPTGGNEKLFF.

The chain is built from TRBV18 and TRBJ2-2; 8 bases map to TRBD2. V shed 2 bases and J 3 bases; nucleotides not matched to a gene: 11. Germline V CDR1 and CDR2: KGHSH, LQKENI. The CDR3 spans 18 residues. In nucleotides, the CDR3 is TGTGCCAGCTCACCAGGACTAGCCCAATCCCTCTACACCGGGGAGCTGTTTTTT. It is translated as CASSPGLAQSLYTGELFF. Full variable domain (rest looked up from reference TRBV18 and TRBJ2-2): NAGVMQNPRHLVRRRGQEARLRCSPMKGHSHVYWYRQLPEEGLKFMVYLQKENIIDESGMPKERFSAEFPKEGPSILRIQQVVRGDSAAYFCASSPGLAQSLYTGELFFGEGSRLTVL.

The V gene is TRBV7-3, the J gene TRBJ2-5; no definite D call. The CDR3 is 13 residues long. V was shortened by 3 bases and J by 5 bases, with 10 bases between the two germline ends. Germline values: CDR1 SGHTA, CDR2 FQGTGA. This CDR3 is CASSFGIGETQYF. Written as DNA, the CDR3 is TGTGCCAGCAGCTTCGGCATCGGGGAGACCCAGTACTTC.

V and J are TRBV21-1 and TRBJ1-3; the D call in the table, TRBD1, was not verified against the DNA. TRBV21-1 counts as a pseudogene. CDR3 length: 18 amino acids. CDR3 DNA: TGTGCCAGCAGCAAAAGGGACAGTTGCCCCATCTCTGGAAACACCATATATTTT. This encodes CASSKRDSCPISGNTIYF.

The genes are TRBV7-2 and TRBJ2-7; D remains ambiguous. The CDR3 length is 14 residues. Trimming removed 1 base at V and 7 bases at J, with 14 bases between. CDR1 is SGHTA and CDR2 is FQGNSA in the germline V gene. CDR3 in amino acids: CASSLGLGTWEQYV. The CDR3, as DNA: TGTGCCAGCAGCTTAGGCCTAGGTACTTGGGAGCAGTACGTC.

This CDR3 reads CASSIADGHEQFF. The CDR3 DNA follows: TGTGCCAGTAGTATTGCAGATGGCCATGAGCAGTTCTTC. J is TRBJ2-1 and V is TRBV19; D gene uncertain. Looked up from germline, CDR1 is LNHDA and CDR2 is SQIVND (reference sequence). V dropped 3 bases and J dropped 8 bases, with 11 bases sitting between them. The CDR3 is 13 amino acids. Drawing the rest from reference TRBV19 and TRBJ2-1, the complete variable domain is DGGITQSPKYLFRKEGQNVTLSCEQNLNHDAMYWYRQDPGQGLRLIYYSQIVNDFQKGDIAEGYSVSREKKESFPLTVTSAQKNPTAFYLCASSIADGHEQFFGPGTRLTVL.

Here the CDR3 reads CSVSLGTNTEAFF. For the CDR3, the DNA is TGCAGCGTTTCGTTGGGCACCAACACTGAAGCTTTCTTT. V usage is TRBV29-1 and J usage is TRBJ1-1, with D unresolved. The CDR3 consists of 13 residues. The V gene lost 5 bases and the J gene lost 2 bases, with 12 bases spanning the gap. Germline V gene data show CDR1 as SQVTM and CDR2 as ANQGSEA.

The rearrangement links TRBV5-5 to TRBJ1-5; D unresolved. Germline V CDR1 and CDR2: SGHKS, YYEKEE (reference sequence). Trimming cost V 0 bases and J 1 base, with 11 bases left between them. The CDR3 loop spans 16 amino acids. The CDR3 region has the DNA TGTGCCAGCAGCTTGGGAATGGGCGCGAGCAATCAGCCCCAGCATTTT. Amino acids: CASSLGMGASNQPQHF. The full variable domain, with the rest looked up from reference TRBV5-5 and TRBJ1-5, is DAGVTQSPTHLIKTRGQQVTLRCSPISGHKSVSWYQQVLGQGPQFIFQYYEKEERGRGNFPDRFSARQFPNYSSELNVNALLLGDSALYLCASSLGMGASNQPQHFGDGTRLSIL.

The chain employs TRBV4-2 and TRBJ2-1; 8 bases are a match to TRBD1. The germline CDR1 and CDR2 sequences are LGHNA and YNFKEQ. Losses at the gene ends were 0 bases for V and 4 bases for J; bases not matched to a gene: 8. The CDR3 has 17 residues. CDR3 residues: CASSQDSTGGIYNEQFF. In DNA, the CDR3 is TGTGCCAGCAGCCAAGATTCCACAGGGGGTATTTACAATGAGCAGTTCTTC.

The CDR3 nucleotides read TGTGCCAGCAGCTCCTCGGGGACTCAATACTCTGGAAACACCATATATTTT. This sequence encodes CASSSSGTQYSGNTIYF. The V call is TRBV11-2, the J call TRBJ1-3; maybe TRBD1 (5 bases). Germline V CDR1 and CDR2: SGHAT, FQNNGV. CDR3 size: 17 residues. V gave up 4 bases and J gave up 0 bases, with 16 bases separating them.

The rearrangement uses TRBV28 and TRBJ1-1; no firm D call. The CDR3 loop spans 14 amino acids. CDR1 is MDHEN and CDR2 is SYDVKM in the germline V gene. The V end was cut by 3 bases, the J end by 4 bases, with 12 bases between. The CDR3: CASSLSGSLTEAFF. DNA of the CDR3: TGTGCCAGCAGTTTGTCCGGGAGCCTCACTGAAGCTTTCTTT.

The gene calls are TRBV5-6 and TRBJ2-5; TRBD2 might be the D (5 bases). The CDR3 has 13 amino acids. V was shortened by 0 bases and J by 2 bases, with 5 bases between the two germline ends. CDR1 is SGHDT, CDR2 YYEEEE, per germline. CDR3: CASSLGLQETQYF. DNA for the CDR3: TGTGCCAGCAGCTTGGGACTACAAGAGACCCAGTACTTC.

As regards this clone: One junction end does not reproduce the germline sequence, and a read error may be involved. The gene calls are TRBV7-9 and TRBJ1-2; no firm D call. There are 13 residues in the CDR3. Germline-derived CDR1 and CDR2 are SEHNR and FQNEAQ (reference sequence). Here the CDR3 DNA reads TGTGCCAGCAGTTTAGGAGAGACATATGGCTACACCTTC. Translating gives CASSLGETYGYTF.

This chain joins TRBV5-1 and TRBJ1-5; D remains ambiguous. V lost 0 bases, J lost 4 bases, and 11 bases lay in between. There are 15 residues in the CDR3. CDR1 is SGHRS, CDR2 YFSETQ, per germline. The CDR3 sequence: CASSLDLTGNQPQHF. CDR3 in DNA: TGCGCCAGCAGCTTGGATCTGACGGGAAATCAGCCCCAGCATTTT.

The rearrangement joins TRBV11-2 to TRBJ2-2; the D gene is possibly TRBD2 (6 bases). V was trimmed by 5 bases and J by 4 bases, leaving 14 bases between them. CDR1 is SGHAT and CDR2 is FQNNGV in the germline V gene. The CDR3 is made up of 15 amino acids. The CDR3 reads CASSPEAGRTGELFF. CDR3 in DNA: TGTGCCAGCAGCCCCGAAGCGGGCCGCACCGGGGAGCTGTTTTTT.

The genes are TRBV20-1 and TRBJ2-5, with no clear D. Trimming cost V 5 bases and J 1 base, with 5 bases left between them. The germline V gene has CDR1 DFQATT and CDR2 SNEGSKA (reference sequence). The CDR3 spans 11 residues. Here the CDR3 reads CSAAIQETQYF. The CDR3 nucleotides are TGCAGTGCTGCGATCCAAGAGACCCAGTACTTC.

The V gene is TRBV19, the J gene TRBJ1-1; TRBD1 might be the D (5 bases). V dropped 9 bases and J dropped 6 bases, with 20 bases sitting between them. Germline loops: CDR1 LNHDA, CDR2 SQIVND (reference sequence). This CDR3 is built from 14 residues. CDR3 in DNA: TGTGCCAGCGGGGGGACGGTAGCCCCTTCTGAAGCTTTCTTT. This codes for CASGGTVAPSEAFF.

This clone was counted a single time. The chain is built from TRBV5-1 and TRBJ1-1; 8 positions agree with TRBD1. The J segment lost 1 base and the V segment lost 3 bases, leaving 5 bases of the junction unmatched. There are 15 residues in the CDR3. Germline lookup yields CDR1 SGHRS and CDR2 YFSETQ. This CDR3 is CASSYGTGSNTEAFF. Here the CDR3 DNA reads TGCGCCAGCAGCTACGGGACAGGTTCGAACACTGAAGCTTTCTTT.

V gene TRBV29-1 combines with J gene TRBJ1-4; D might be TRBD1 (5 bases). This CDR3 is 14 amino acids long. Trimming pared 0 bases from V and 7 bases from J, leaving 12 bases between. Germline V gene sequence: CDR1 SQVTM, CDR2 ANQGSEA. CDR3 sequence reads: CSVEDQGAGEKLFF. In nucleotides, the CDR3 is TGCAGCGTTGAAGATCAAGGGGCAGGTGAAAAACTGTTTTTT. The whole variable domain, filled in from reference TRBV29-1 and TRBJ1-4, reads SAVISQKPSRDICQRGTSLTIQCQVDSQVTMMFWYRQQPGQSLTLIATANQGSEATYESGFVIDKFPISRPNLTFSTLTVSNMSPEDSSIYLCSVEDQGAGEKLFFGSGTQLSVL.

This sequence joins TRBV19 and TRBJ2-2; 10 bases map to TRBD1. With V trimmed by 6 bases and J by 5 bases, 0 bases remained unmatched. This CDR3 is built from 13 residues. Germline V gene lookup returns CDR1 LNHDA and CDR2 SQIVND (reference sequence). The CDR3 DNA reads as TGTGCCAGTAGGGGACAGGGGACCGGGGAGCTGTTTTTT. It codes for CASRGQGTGELFF.

The chain couples TRBV28 to TRBJ1-5; TRBD1 might be the D (5 bases). The V and J ends lost 2 bases and 5 bases respectively, with 16 bases between them. The CDR3 extends over 16 amino acids. The germline V gene encodes CDR1 MDHEN and CDR2 SYDVKM. This CDR3 reads CASSLAGLSRHQPQHF. In DNA form, the CDR3 reads TGTGCCAGCAGTTTAGCAGGGCTAAGTCGGCATCAGCCCCAGCATTTT. Supplemented by reference TRBV28 and TRBJ1-5, the full variable domain reads DVKVTQSSRYLVKRTGEKVFLECVQDMDHENMFWYRQDPGLGLRLIYFSYDVKMKEKGDIPEGYSVSREKKERFSLILESASTNQTSMYLCASSLAGLSRHQPQHFGDGTRLSIL.

The chain carries TRBV5-1 and TRBJ2-7; 10 nucleotides match TRBD1. This CDR3 is built from 14 residues. The germline V gene encodes CDR1 SGHRS and CDR2 YFSETQ. V lost 2 bases and J lost 4; bases outside the gene matches: 3. This chain's CDR3 is CASSFRDRGYEQYF. The CDR3 nucleotides are TGCGCCAGCAGCTTCCGGGACAGGGGATACGAGCAGTACTTC. The complete variable domain, with remaining parts taken from reference TRBV5-1 and TRBJ2-7, reads KAGVTQTPRYLIKTRGQQVTLSCSPISGHRSVSWYQQTPGQGLQFLFEYFSETQRNKGNFPGRFSGRQFSNSRSEMNVSTLELGDSALYLCASSFRDRGYEQYFGPGTRLTVT.

The rearrangement joins TRBV4-2 to TRBJ2-2, with 11 bases lining up with TRBD2. V trimming: 4 bases; J trimming: 6 bases; junction bases outside the gene matches: 4. Germline V gives CDR1 LGHNA, CDR2 YNFKEQ. The CDR3 contains 15 residues. The CDR3 sequence is CASSLAGGPSGELFF. CDR3 DNA sequence: TGTGCCAGCAGCCTAGCGGGAGGGCCGTCCGGGGAGCTGTTTTTT.

This clone was observed a few times. This chain uses TRBV10-1 with TRBJ2-7; D perhaps matches TRBD1 (6 bases). V dropped 8 bases and J dropped 6 bases, with 14 bases sitting between them. This CDR3 comprises 12 residues. Germline assignment: CDR1 WNHNN and CDR2 SYGVQD (reference sequence). For the CDR3, the DNA is TGCGCCAGCCGAACCATACAGGGCGAGCAGTACGTC. It translates to CASRTIQGEQYV.

This chain links TRBV9 with TRBJ2-7; TRBD1 agrees at 7 bases. The CDR3 has 14 residues. V lost 0 bases to trimming and J lost 3 bases; unmatched junction nucleotides: 3. Germline V gene lookup returns CDR1 SGDLS and CDR2 YYNGEE. CDR3 protein: CASSVGGQSYEQYF. The CDR3 bases are TGTGCCAGCAGCGTAGGGGGACAGAGCTACGAGCAGTACTTC.

V is TRBV7-9 and J is TRBJ2-1; D may be TRBD2 (7 bases). CDR3 size: 13 residues. The V gene lost 3 bases and the J gene lost 7 bases, with 10 bases spanning the gap. CDR1 is SEHNR and CDR2 is FQNEAQ in the germline V gene (reference sequence). The CDR3 coding sequence is TGTGCCAGCAGCTTCGCGGGGGCAAATGAGCAGTTCTTC. Translated, it gives CASSFAGANEQFF. Combining the CDR3 with reference TRBV7-9 and TRBJ2-1 gives the whole variable domain DTGVSQNPRHKITKRGQNVTFRCDPISEHNRLYWYRQTLGQGPEFLTYFQNEAQLEKSRLLSDRFSAERPKGSFSTLEIQRTEQGDSAMYLCASSFAGANEQFFGPGTRLTVL.

The chain is built from TRBV3-1 (or the pseudogene TRBV3-2) and TRBJ1-2; 9 bases align to TRBD1. Germline trimming cut 3 bases from V and 8 bases from J; bases unmatched to any gene: 4. The CDR3 is made up of 13 amino acids. Germline V CDR1 and CDR2: LGHDT, YNNKEL (reference sequence). The CDR3 DNA sequence: TGTGCCAGCAGCCACGTGGACAGGGGCGGCTACACCTTC. Its translation: CASSHVDRGGYTF.

J is TRBJ2-1 and V is TRBV4-2; perhaps TRBD2 as D (5 bases). The CDR3 totals 13 residues. Trimming removed 8 bases from V and 5 bases from J, with 13 bases in between. Germline-derived CDR1 and CDR2 are LGHNA and YNFKEQ. The CDR3 sequence is CASHHQEDNEQFF. The CDR3 DNA sequence: TGTGCCAGCCACCATCAGGAGGACAATGAGCAGTTCTTC.